These 9 T cell receptor beta chains share one sample of origin, sequenced in a study of OX40 agonist ivuxolimab in advanced cancers. The data were produced by immunoSEQ multiplex PCR, yet TCRdb's version contains in-frame clones alone and is incomplete. The sample lists about 6,500 clones; around 75% were seen once. This specimen was CD4+ or CD8+ T cells sorted from blood, taken in a trial of the OX40 agonist ivuxolimab. The receptor source for this set is an adult with an advanced solid tumor such as melanoma, head and neck, liver or kidney cancer.

This chain's CDR3 is CASSRNTDTQYF. The CDR3 DNA reads TGTGCCAGCAGCAGAAACACAGATACGCAGTATTTT. The chain uses TRBV27 and TRBJ2-3; D not certain. Germline CDR1 is MNHEY and CDR2 is SMNVEV (reference sequence). The CDR3 runs to 12 residues. V was pared by 6 bases and J by 2 bases, with 6 bases between.

The chain employs TRBV2 and TRBJ1-6, with D possibly being TRBD1 (5 bases). The CDR3 totals 14 residues. V was trimmed by 0 bases and J by 11 bases, leaving 11 bases between them. Germline lookup yields CDR1 SNHLY and CDR2 FYNNEI. This CDR3 is CASSEAWGMAPLHF. The CDR3 DNA reads TGTGCCAGCAGTGAAGCTTGGGGGATGGCACCCCTCCACTTT.

The chain uses TRBV4-3 and TRBJ2-7; D gene unclear. The CDR3 runs 15 residues. Trimming removed 0 bases at V and 2 bases at J, with 11 bases between. Germline values: CDR1 LGHNA, CDR2 YSLEER. DNA for the CDR3: TGCGCCAGCAGCCAAGATCCCATGCCGGCCTACGAGCAGTACTTC. The encoded protein is CASSQDPMPAYEQYF.

The table lists this clone with a few counts. The chain recombines TRBV4-2 with TRBJ2-3, with 7 nucleotides matching TRBD2. The trim removed 4 bases at V and 2 bases at J, leaving 3 bases unmatched. This CDR3 spans 14 amino acids. CDR1 is LGHNA and CDR2 is YNFKEQ in the germline V gene. The chain's CDR3 is CASSRSGVTDTQYF. The DNA of the CDR3 is TGTGCCAGCAGCCGGAGCGGGGTCACAGATACGCAGTATTTT.

The rearrangement joins TRBV27 to TRBJ2-1; tentative D call: TRBD2 (5 bases). CDR3 length equals 15 residues. Between the trimmed V and J ends, which lost 0 bases and 9 bases, there was a span of 15 bases. Germline V gene sequence: CDR1 MNHEY, CDR2 SMNVEV (reference sequence). The CDR3: CASSLSPGPAGEQFF. CDR3 sequence (DNA): TGTGCCAGCAGTTTATCCCCTGGACCCGCGGGTGAGCAGTTCTTC.

V gene TRBV21-1 combines with J gene TRBJ2-4; TRBD2, the table's D call, was not compared with the DNA. TRBV21-1 constitutes a pseudogene. The CDR3 covers 17 residues. As DNA, the CDR3 is TGTGCCAGCAGCGCGACTAGCGGGATTGAGGCCAAAAACATTCAGTACTTC. This translates into CASSATSGIEAKNIQYF.

The chain links TRBV9 to TRBJ1-2; 9 bases are shared with TRBD1. The V gene end was trimmed by 5 bases and the J gene end by 8 bases; junction bases not matched to a gene: 1. The CDR3 is 11 residues long. From germline, CDR1 is SGDLS and CDR2 YYNGEE. In DNA form, the CDR3 reads TGTGCCAGCAGGGACAGGGGCGGCTACACCTTC. Translated: CASRDRGGYTF. Drawing the rest from reference TRBV9 and TRBJ1-2, the complete variable domain is DSGVTQTPKHLITATGQRVTLRCSPRSGDLSVYWYQQSLDQGLQFLIQYYNGEERAKGNILERFSAQQFPDLHSELNLSSLELGDSALYFCASRDRGGYTFGSGTRLTVV.

The rearrangement joins TRBV29-1 to TRBJ2-5; 7 bases line up with TRBD2. The junction had 10 bases not matched to a gene; V was cut back by 2 bases and J by 7 bases. The CDR3 totals 14 residues. Germline CDR1 SQVTM, CDR2 ANQGSEA. This chain's CDR3 is CSVEPGLSPGTQYF. Written as DNA, the CDR3 is TGCAGCGTTGAACCGGGACTATCCCCTGGGACCCAGTACTTC.

This clone is a singleton in its sample. The chain has TRBV28 and TRBJ2-3, with 13 bases lining up with TRBD2. The CDR3 spans 15 residues. J gave up 5 bases and V 7 bases, and 6 bases lay outside the gene matches. Germline assignment: CDR1 MDHEN and CDR2 SYDVKM. The CDR3 DNA reads TGTGCCAGCACGGGACTAGCGGGAATGGGAGATACGCAGTATTTT. Translated, it gives CASTGLAGMGDTQYF.